This note documents a single T cell receptor (beta chain) sequence. The sample originates from a study of cytomegalovirus exposure and HLA in healthy donors. Method: immunoSEQ multiplex PCR; TCRdb's copy keeps in-frame clones and lacks some. The data hold some 150,000 clones, with approximately 90% observed a single time. The sequenced sample consisted of PBMCs. The receptor was isolated from a man aged 18 to 30 in good health and CMV-seropositive.

This CDR3 is CASRPLPGQGTSGYTF. The CDR3 DNA follows: TGTGCCAGCAGACCCCTACCGGGACAGGGAACGAGTGGCTACACCTTC. The rearrangement uses TRBV27 and TRBJ1-2; TRBD1 agrees at 9 bases. Germline CDR1 is MNHEY and CDR2 is SMNVEV (reference sequence). The V segment lost 6 bases and the J segment 7 bases; nucleotides outside the gene matches: 15. The CDR3 sequence is 16 residues long.